The 29 T cell receptor beta chains presented below share a single source sample, sequenced in a study of early T cells in non-severe SARS-CoV-2 infection. One entry per CDR3 protein, called by TCRdb with MiXCR from the 5' RACE reads. The table shows tens of thousands of distinct CDR3 sequences, with roughly 4.5% occurring only once. Sequenced material: whole blood. The receptor source for this set is an adult who was a healthcare worker with PCR-confirmed SARS-CoV-2 infection or an uninfected control (not recorded which).

In its sample, this clonotype was seen many times. The chain links TRBV7-8 to TRBJ1-1; a weak D match, TRBD1 (6 bases). CDR1 and CDR2 (germline): SGHVS, FQNEAQ. This CDR3 contains 19 residues. The ends were cut back, 0 bases at V and 3 bases at J, with 23 bases in the middle. The CDR3 nucleotides read TGTGCCAGCAGCTTAGCGATCTGGGACAACGAGTTACGGCACACTGAAGCTTTCTTT. It codes for CASSLAIWDNELRHTEAFF.

This clonotype was picked up many times. This chain connects TRBV12-3 or TRBV12-4 to TRBJ2-5, with 11 nucleotides matching TRBD2. The CDR3 sequence is 19 residues long. After removal of 4 bases from V and 4 bases from J, the junction contained 17 bases not matched to a gene. The CDR3 here is CASSSTLNILAGDRETQYF. CDR3 sequence (DNA): TGTGCCAGCAGTTCCACCTTGAACATACTAGCGGGAGACCGAGAGACCCAGTACTTC.

The table lists this clonotype with many counts. The chain couples TRBV28 to TRBJ1-5, with D hard to call. The CDR3 is 15 residues long. The germline V gene has CDR1 MDHEN and CDR2 SYDVKM. The germline V and J ends were trimmed by 5 bases and 2 bases, with 13 bases remaining between them. Here the CDR3 reads CASSPSGLGNQPQHF. CDR3 bases: TGTGCCAGCAGTCCATCCGGTCTTGGCAATCAGCCCCAGCATTTT.

This clonotype was counted many times. The V gene is TRBV25-1, the J gene TRBJ2-1, with 8 bases lining up with TRBD1. Germline loops: CDR1 MGHDK, CDR2 SYGVNS. The J segment lost 9 bases and the V segment lost 4 bases, leaving 11 bases of the junction unmatched. The CDR3 is made up of 15 amino acids. The chain's CDR3 is CASSGTGRSLGEQFF. DNA for the CDR3: TGTGCCAGCAGTGGGACAGGGAGAAGCTTGGGTGAGCAGTTCTTC.

This clonotype has ten or more counts. This rearrangement joins TRBV5-1 to TRBJ2-1, with 7 positions matching TRBD1. The CDR3 is 15 residues long. V lost 4 bases to trimming and J lost 5 bases; unmatched junction nucleotides: 9. CDR1 SGHRS and CDR2 YFSETQ come from the germline V gene. CDR3 region: CASSPGDSPNNEQFF. The CDR3 coding sequence is TGCGCCAGCAGCCCCGGGGACAGCCCCAACAATGAGCAGTTCTTC.

This clonotype was detected ten times or more. The chain recombines TRBV12-3 or TRBV12-4 with TRBJ2-7; D uncertain. V lost 4 bases to trimming and J lost 2 bases, with 3 bases between them. The CDR3 runs 11 residues. CDR3 loop: CASSSTYEQYF. The CDR3 DNA follows: TGTGCCAGCAGTTCAACCTACGAGCAGTACTTC.

This clonotype was counted ten times or more. The chain uses TRBV2 and TRBJ1-5; D is unresolved. CDR3 size: 13 residues. In germline, CDR1 is SNHLY, CDR2 FYNNEI. V gave up 5 bases and J gave up 0 bases, with 5 bases separating them. The CDR3 protein is CASSTDSNQPQHF. The CDR3 DNA reads as TGTGCCAGCAGTACGGATAGCAATCAGCCCCAGCATTTT.

At least ten counts were recorded for this clonotype. This chain uses TRBV6-4 with TRBJ2-3, with 11 bases aligning to TRBD2. V lost 8 bases to trimming and J lost 5 bases; unmatched junction nucleotides: 3. The V gene's germline CDR1 is MRHNA and CDR2 SNTAGT. The CDR3 runs to 13 residues. The CDR3 region has the DNA TGTGCCAGCGCTAGCGGGAGGCAAGATACGCAGTATTTT. It specifies CASASGRQDTQYF.

There are many counts of this clonotype. The CDR3 loop reads CASSLSWDQPQHF. The DNA of the CDR3 is TGTGCCAGCAGCTTAAGTTGGGACCAGCCCCAGCATTTT. The chain is built from TRBV7-3 and TRBJ1-5, with D perhaps matching TRBD1 (5 bases). V was clipped by 1 base and J by 7 bases, with 8 bases between them. Germline V gene lookup returns CDR1 SGHTA and CDR2 FQGTGA. This CDR3 is 13 amino acids long. The whole variable domain, remainder taken from reference TRBV7-3 and TRBJ1-5, is GAGVSQTPSNKVTEKGKYVELRCDPISGHTALYWYRQSLGQGPEFLIYFQGTGAADDSGLPNDRFFAVRPEGSVSTLKIQRTERGDSAVYLCASSLSWDQPQHFGDGTRLSIL.

Only a few counts were recorded for this clonotype. The chain has TRBV4-2 and TRBJ1-6; D is unresolved. Trimming removed 0 bases from V and 10 bases from J, with 7 bases in between. CDR1 is LGHNA and CDR2 is YNFKEQ in the germline V gene. This CDR3 has 13 residues. The CDR3 spells CASSQEATSPLHF. CDR3 in DNA: TGTGCCAGCAGCCAAGAGGCAACCTCACCCCTCCACTTT.

The sample holds many counts of this clonotype. The rearrangement joins TRBV12-3 or TRBV12-4 to TRBJ2-1, with D possibly being TRBD1 (5 bases). The length of the CDR3 is 12 residues. V lost 6 bases, J lost 7 bases, and 10 bases lay in between. DNA of the CDR3: TGTGCCAGCAGCCCACACAGGAATGAGCAGTTCTTC. This gives the protein CASSPHRNEQFF.

Many counts were recorded for this clonotype. The CDR3 is CASTLRGINYGYTF. The CDR3 DNA follows: TGTGCCAGCACCCTGAGGGGGATTAACTATGGCTACACCTTC. The J gene is TRBJ1-2, the V gene TRBV6-6; D may be TRBD1 (6 bases). Germline CDR1 reads MNHNY; CDR2 reads SVGAGI (reference sequence). V lost 7 bases to trimming and J lost 1 base, with 13 bases between them. This CDR3 has 14 amino acids.

This clonotype was seen at least ten times. The chain is built from TRBV28 and TRBJ1-1; D might be TRBD1 (5 bases). This CDR3 has 16 residues. The V gene's germline CDR1 is MDHEN and CDR2 SYDVKM. V lost 6 bases and J lost 1, with 18 bases in between. CDR3 in amino acids: CASSLPEGQPNTEAFF. CDR3 nucleotide sequence: TGTGCCAGCAGCTTGCCGGAGGGGCAGCCGAACACTGAAGCTTTCTTT.

The sample holds a few counts of this clonotype. The chain carries TRBV11-3 and TRBJ2-6; D gene ambiguous. The germline V gene has CDR1 SGHNT and CDR2 YENEEA. The CDR3 runs 16 residues. V was clipped by 2 bases and J by 0 bases, with 8 bases between them. CDR3 DNA: TGTGCCAGCAGCTTATTTCAGATCTCTGGGGCCAACGTCCTGACTTTC. This codes for CASSLFQISGANVLTF.

Of note for this clonotype: This likely comes from a read error, as the CDR3 has no conserved phenylalanine or tryptophan at its end. The J gene is TRBJ2-1, the V gene TRBV7-2, with 9 nucleotides matching TRBD2. The junction had 4 bases not matched to a gene; V was cut back by 5 bases and J by 8 bases. Germline V CDR1 and CDR2: SGHTA, FQGNSA. This CDR3 has 13 residues. Here the CDR3 reads CASSLGLAHEQFS. The CDR3 bases are TGTGCCAGCAGCCTGGGACTAGCCCATGAGCAGTTCTCC.

This clonotype was seen repeatedly, ten times or more. The J gene is TRBJ2-3, the V gene TRBV20-1; D is unresolved. V lost 6 bases and J 1 base, leaving 8 bases between the germline ends. The germline gives CDR1 DFQATT, CDR2 SNEGSKA (reference sequence). CDR3 size: 12 residues. The CDR3 DNA reads TGCAGTGCCCCCTATGGCACAGATACGCAGTATTTT. Translation gives CSAPYGTDTQYF.

This clonotype appeared many times. V is TRBV20-1 and J is TRBJ2-3, with 10 bases fitting TRBD2. CDR3 length equals 17 residues. In germline, CDR1 is DFQATT, CDR2 SNEGSKA (reference sequence). The trim removed 5 bases at V and 3 bases at J, leaving 14 bases unmatched. The CDR3 reads CSALAPKSGLATDTQYF. The CDR3 coding sequence is TGCAGTGCTCTTGCACCTAAATCGGGACTAGCGACAGATACGCAGTATTTT.

This clonotype came up many times. J is TRBJ2-1 and V is TRBV20-1; 8 nucleotides match TRBD2. V shed 1 base and J 1 base; nucleotides not matched to a gene: 9. Germline V gene lookup returns CDR1 DFQATT and CDR2 SNEGSKA (reference sequence). The CDR3 consists of 17 residues. The CDR3 loop reads CSARGIEREWSYNEQFF. The DNA for the CDR3 is TGCAGTGCTAGAGGGATTGAGCGGGAGTGGTCCTACAATGAGCAGTTCTTC.

This chain uses TRBV6-1 with TRBJ1-2; the D is unclear. V was pared by 0 bases and J by 3 bases, with 17 bases between. Germline V gene data show CDR1 as MNHNS and CDR2 as SASEGT. The CDR3 covers 17 residues. The CDR3 nucleotides read TGTGCCAGCAGTGAAGCGGTTAGAGAAAGGATCTACTATGGCTACACCTTC. Translating it yields CASSEAVRERIYYGYTF.

In its sample, this clonotype was seen many times. The chain employs TRBV20-1 and TRBJ2-7, with D unclear. The V gene's germline CDR1 is DFQATT and CDR2 SNEGSKA (reference sequence). The V and J ends lost 4 bases and 0 bases respectively, with 7 bases between them. The CDR3 consists of 12 residues. The CDR3 bases are TGCAGTGCTATGCGCAGCTCCTACGAGCAGTACGTC. Its protein product is CSAMRSSYEQYV.

This clonotype was seen repeatedly, ten times or more. V gene TRBV20-1 combines with J gene TRBJ2-1; D possibly corresponds to TRBD2 (5 bases). The CDR3 runs 15 residues. V was cut by 2 bases and J by 5 bases, with 16 bases left in between. Germline CDR1 reads DFQATT; CDR2 reads SNEGSKA (reference sequence). The CDR3 is CSARRLAANHNEQFF. The DNA for the CDR3 is TGCAGTGCTAGACGGCTAGCTGCGAACCACAATGAGCAGTTCTTC.

V is TRBV7-8 and J is TRBJ1-1; tentative D call: TRBD1 (5 bases). Germline CDR1 reads SGHVS; CDR2 reads FQNEAQ. V gave up 5 bases and J gave up 7 bases, with 17 bases separating them. The CDR3 extends over 14 amino acids. The CDR3 is CASSARARLFEAFF. The CDR3 DNA reads as TGTGCCAGCAGCGCCAGGGCCAGGCTCTTTGAAGCTTTCTTT.

This clonotype has ten or more counts. The rearrangement links TRBV10-3 to TRBJ2-3; D is ambiguous. Germline-derived CDR1 and CDR2 are ENHRY and SYGVKD. The CDR3 is 12 amino acids. V lost 0 bases, J lost 5 bases, and 3 bases lay in between. CDR3: CAISESRDTQYF. CDR3 in DNA: TGTGCCATCAGTGAGTCGAGAGATACGCAGTATTTT.

Many counts were recorded for this clonotype. The genes are TRBV28 and TRBJ2-6, with 8 bases that match TRBD1. V was pared by 5 bases and J by 2 bases, with 2 bases of the junction left unmatched. The V gene's germline CDR1 is MDHEN and CDR2 SYDVKM. CDR3 length: 15 amino acids. The CDR3 sequence: CASSQTGAGANVLTF. CDR3 nucleotide sequence: TGTGCCAGCAGTCAGACAGGGGCTGGGGCCAACGTCCTGACTTTC.

This clonotype showed up just a few times. The gene calls are TRBV20-1 and TRBJ2-3; 10 bases fit TRBD2. The CDR3 runs 13 residues. CDR1 is DFQATT, CDR2 SNEGSKA, per germline (reference sequence). V shed 7 bases and J 5 bases; nucleotides not matched to a gene: 6. In nucleotides, the CDR3 is TGCAGTGGAGCGGGAGGGCCACAAGATACGCAGTATTTT. Amino acid sequence: CSGAGGPQDTQYF.

A few counts support this clonotype. The rearrangement links TRBV7-9 to TRBJ2-7; D is undetermined. The V end was cut by 2 bases, the J end by 1 base, with 15 bases between. The CDR3 runs 16 residues. Germline V gene lookup returns CDR1 SEHNR and CDR2 FQNEAQ (reference sequence). The chain's CDR3 is CASSLPPDRTSYEQYF. CDR3 DNA: TGTGCCAGCAGCTTACCCCCGGACCGAACATCCTACGAGCAGTACTTC.

This clonotype has at least ten counts. The V call is TRBV7-9, the J call TRBJ2-7; D perhaps matches TRBD1 (6 bases). V gave up 5 bases and J gave up 5 bases, with 10 bases separating them. The CDR3 is made up of 12 amino acids. The germline V gene encodes CDR1 SEHNR and CDR2 FQNEAQ (reference sequence). CDR3 region: CASSQQGHEQYV. As DNA, the CDR3 is TGTGCCAGCAGCCAACAGGGACACGAGCAGTACGTC.

This clonotype occurred many times. The V and J genes are TRBV7-2 and TRBJ2-1; 12 bases align to TRBD2. The CDR3 is made up of 18 amino acids. CDR1 is SGHTA and CDR2 is FQGNSA in the germline V gene. V shed 5 bases and J 5 bases; nucleotides not matched to a gene: 13. The chain's CDR3 is CASSRLAGERKVHNEQFF. The CDR3 coding sequence is TGTGCCAGCAGCAGACTAGCGGGAGAAAGGAAGGTTCACAATGAGCAGTTCTTC.

This clonotype was seen many times. The rearrangement uses TRBV18 and TRBJ1-1; D might be TRBD1 (5 bases). CDR3 length: 14 amino acids. Germline V gene data show CDR1 as KGHSH and CDR2 as LQKENI. Trimming took 1 base from V and 0 from J, leaving 6 bases between them. In nucleotides, the CDR3 is TGTGCCAGCTCACCACAGGGGATGAACACTGAAGCTTTCTTT. Amino acids: CASSPQGMNTEAFF.